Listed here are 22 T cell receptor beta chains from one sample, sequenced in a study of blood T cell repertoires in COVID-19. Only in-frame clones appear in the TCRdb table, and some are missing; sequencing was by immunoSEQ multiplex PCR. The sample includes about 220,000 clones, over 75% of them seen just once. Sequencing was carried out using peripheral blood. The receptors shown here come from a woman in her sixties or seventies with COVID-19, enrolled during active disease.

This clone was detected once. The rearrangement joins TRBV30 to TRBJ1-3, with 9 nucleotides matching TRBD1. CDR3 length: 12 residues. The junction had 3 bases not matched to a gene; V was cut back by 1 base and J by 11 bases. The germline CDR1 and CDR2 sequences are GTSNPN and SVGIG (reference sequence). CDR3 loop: CAWSEDRGSIYF. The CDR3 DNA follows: TGTGCCTGGAGTGAGGACAGGGGTTCCATATATTTT.

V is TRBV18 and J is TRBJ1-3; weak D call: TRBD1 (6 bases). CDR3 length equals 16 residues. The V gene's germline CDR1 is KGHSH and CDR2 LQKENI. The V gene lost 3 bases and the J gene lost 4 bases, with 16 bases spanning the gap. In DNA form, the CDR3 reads TGTGCCAGCTCACCCGCCGGGACAACACTCGGAAACACCATATATTTT. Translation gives CASSPAGTTLGNTIYF.

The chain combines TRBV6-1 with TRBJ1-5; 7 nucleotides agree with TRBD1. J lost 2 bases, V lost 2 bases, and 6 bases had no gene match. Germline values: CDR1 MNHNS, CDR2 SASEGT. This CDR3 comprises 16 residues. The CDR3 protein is CASSELGQGGNQPQHF. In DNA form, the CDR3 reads TGTGCCAGCAGTGAACTAGGGCAGGGGGGCAATCAGCCCCAGCATTTT.

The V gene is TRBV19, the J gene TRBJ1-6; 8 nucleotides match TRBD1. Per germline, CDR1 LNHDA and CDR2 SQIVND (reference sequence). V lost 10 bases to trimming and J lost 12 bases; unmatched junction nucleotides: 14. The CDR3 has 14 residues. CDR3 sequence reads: CAIGDWQTGEPLHF. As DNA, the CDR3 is TGTGCCATAGGGGACTGGCAGACAGGGGAACCCCTCCACTTT.

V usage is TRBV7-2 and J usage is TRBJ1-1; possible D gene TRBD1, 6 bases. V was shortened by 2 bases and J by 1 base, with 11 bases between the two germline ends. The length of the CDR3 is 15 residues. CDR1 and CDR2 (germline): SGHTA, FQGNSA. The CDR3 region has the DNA TGTGCCAGCAGCTTATTCGCCAGGGGGAACACTGAAGCTTTCTTT. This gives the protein CASSLFARGNTEAFF.

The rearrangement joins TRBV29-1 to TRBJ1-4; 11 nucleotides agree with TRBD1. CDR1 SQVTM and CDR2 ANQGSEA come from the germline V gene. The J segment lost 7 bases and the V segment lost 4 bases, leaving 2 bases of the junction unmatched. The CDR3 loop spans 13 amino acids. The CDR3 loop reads CSVGGTGGEKLFF. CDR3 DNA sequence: TGCAGCGTTGGCGGGACAGGGGGTGAAAAACTGTTTTTT.

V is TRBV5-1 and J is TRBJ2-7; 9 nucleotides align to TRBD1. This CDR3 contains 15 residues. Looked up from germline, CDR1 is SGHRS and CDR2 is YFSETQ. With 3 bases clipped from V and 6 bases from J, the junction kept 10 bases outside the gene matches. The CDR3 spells CASSSRTGEITEQYF. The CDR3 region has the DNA TGCGCCAGCAGCTCACGGACAGGGGAAATTACCGAGCAGTACTTC.

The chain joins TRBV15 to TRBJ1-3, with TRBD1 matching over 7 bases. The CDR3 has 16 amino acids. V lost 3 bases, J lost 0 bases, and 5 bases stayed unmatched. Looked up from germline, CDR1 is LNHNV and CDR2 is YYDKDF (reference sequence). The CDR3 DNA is TGTGCCACCAGCAGGGAGGGGGCCTTCTCTGGAAACACCATATATTTT. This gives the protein CATSREGAFSGNTIYF.

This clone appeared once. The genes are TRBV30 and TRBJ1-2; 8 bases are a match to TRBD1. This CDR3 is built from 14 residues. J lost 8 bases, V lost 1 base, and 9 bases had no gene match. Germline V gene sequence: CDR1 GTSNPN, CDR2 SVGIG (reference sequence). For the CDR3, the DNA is TGTGCCTGGAGTGATACCGGACAGGGCGGCGGCTACACCTTC. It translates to CAWSDTGQGGGYTF.

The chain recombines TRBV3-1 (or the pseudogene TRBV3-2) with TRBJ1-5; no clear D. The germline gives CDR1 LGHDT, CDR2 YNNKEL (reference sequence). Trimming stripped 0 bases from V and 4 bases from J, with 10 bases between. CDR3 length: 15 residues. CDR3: CASSQDVRANQPQHF. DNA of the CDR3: TGTGCCAGCAGCCAAGACGTGAGAGCTAATCAGCCCCAGCATTTT.

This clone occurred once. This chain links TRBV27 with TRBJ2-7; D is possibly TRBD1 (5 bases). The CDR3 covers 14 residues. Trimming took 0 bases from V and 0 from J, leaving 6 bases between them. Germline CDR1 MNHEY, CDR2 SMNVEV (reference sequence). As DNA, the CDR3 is TGTGCCAGCAGTTTATCGCAGGGCTCCTACGAGCAGTACTTC. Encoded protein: CASSLSQGSYEQYF.

The CDR3, as DNA: TGTGCCAGCAGCCAAGCGGACACTGAAGCTTTCTTT. Amino acids: CASSQADTEAFF. The chain is built from TRBV3-1 (or the pseudogene TRBV3-2) and TRBJ1-1; D is uncertain. This CDR3 spans 12 amino acids. V lost 1 base to trimming and J lost 3 bases, with 3 bases between them. Germline V CDR1 and CDR2: LGHDT, YNNKEL (reference sequence).

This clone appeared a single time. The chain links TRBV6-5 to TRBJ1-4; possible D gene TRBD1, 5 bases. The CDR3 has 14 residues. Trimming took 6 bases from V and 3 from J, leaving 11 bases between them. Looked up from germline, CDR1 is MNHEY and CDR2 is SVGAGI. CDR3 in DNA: TGTGCCAGCAGGCAGGGTTTGGCTAATGAAAAACTGTTTTTT. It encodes CASRQGLANEKLFF.

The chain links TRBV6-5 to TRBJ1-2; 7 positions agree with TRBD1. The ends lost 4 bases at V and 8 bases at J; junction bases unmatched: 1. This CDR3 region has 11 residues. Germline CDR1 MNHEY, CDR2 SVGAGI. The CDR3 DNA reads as TGTGCCAGCAGTTCAGGGGGAGGCTACACCTTC. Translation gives CASSSGGGYTF.

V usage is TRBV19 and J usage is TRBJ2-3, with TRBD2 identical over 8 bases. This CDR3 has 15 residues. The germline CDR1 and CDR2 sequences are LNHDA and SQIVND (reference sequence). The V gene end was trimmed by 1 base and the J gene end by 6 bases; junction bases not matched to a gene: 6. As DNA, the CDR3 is TGTGCCAGTAGTATAGTCACGGGGGGGCCTGATACGCAGTATTTT. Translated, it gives CASSIVTGGPDTQYF.

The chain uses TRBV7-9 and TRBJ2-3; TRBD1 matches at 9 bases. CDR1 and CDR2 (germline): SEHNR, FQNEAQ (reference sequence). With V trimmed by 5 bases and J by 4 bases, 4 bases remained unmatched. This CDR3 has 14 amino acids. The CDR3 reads CASSEQGAPDTQYF. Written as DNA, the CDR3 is TGTGCCAGCAGCGAACAGGGGGCTCCAGATACGCAGTATTTT.

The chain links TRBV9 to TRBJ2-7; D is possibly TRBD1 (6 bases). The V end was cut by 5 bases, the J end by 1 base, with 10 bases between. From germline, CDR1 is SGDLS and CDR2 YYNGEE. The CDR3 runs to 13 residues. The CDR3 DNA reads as TGTGCCAGCAGTCAGGACAGTTCCTACGAGCAGTACTTC. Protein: CASSQDSSYEQYF. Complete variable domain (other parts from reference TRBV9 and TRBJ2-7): DSGVTQTPKHLITATGQRVTLRCSPRSGDLSVYWYQQSLDQGLQFLIQYYNGEERAKGNILERFSAQQFPDLHSELNLSSLELGDSALYFCASSQDSSYEQYFGPGTRLTVT.

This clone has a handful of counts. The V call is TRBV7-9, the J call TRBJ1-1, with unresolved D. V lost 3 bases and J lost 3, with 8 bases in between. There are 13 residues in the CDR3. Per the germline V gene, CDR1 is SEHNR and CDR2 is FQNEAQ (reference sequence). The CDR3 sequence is CASSFSMDTEAFF. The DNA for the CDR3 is TGTGCCAGCAGCTTCAGTATGGACACTGAAGCTTTCTTT.

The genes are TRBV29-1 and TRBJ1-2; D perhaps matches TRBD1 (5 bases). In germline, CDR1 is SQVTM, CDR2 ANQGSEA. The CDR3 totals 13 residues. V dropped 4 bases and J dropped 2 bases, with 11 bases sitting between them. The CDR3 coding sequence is TGCAGCGTTGCCAAGACAGAGAACTATGGCTACACCTTC. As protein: CSVAKTENYGYTF.

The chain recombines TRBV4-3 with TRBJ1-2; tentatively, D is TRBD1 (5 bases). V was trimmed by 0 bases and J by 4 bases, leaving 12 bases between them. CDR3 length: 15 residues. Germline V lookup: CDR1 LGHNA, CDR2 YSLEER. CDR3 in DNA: TGCGCCAGCAGCCAAGAAAGGGCAGGGCGCTATGGCTACACCTTC. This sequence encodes CASSQERAGRYGYTF.

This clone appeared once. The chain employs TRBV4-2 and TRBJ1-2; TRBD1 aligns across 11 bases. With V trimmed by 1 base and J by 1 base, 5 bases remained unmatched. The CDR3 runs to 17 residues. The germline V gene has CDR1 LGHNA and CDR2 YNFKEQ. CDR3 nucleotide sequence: TGTGCCAGCAGCCAAGGGCGGACAGGGGGCGGTAACTATGGCTACACCTTC. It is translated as CASSQGRTGGGNYGYTF.

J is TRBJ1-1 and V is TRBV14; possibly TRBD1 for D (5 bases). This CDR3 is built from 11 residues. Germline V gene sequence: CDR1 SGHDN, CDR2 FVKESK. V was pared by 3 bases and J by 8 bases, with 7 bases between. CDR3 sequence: CASSHRAEAFF. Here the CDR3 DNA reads TGTGCCAGCAGCCACAGGGCGGAAGCTTTCTTT.